These 8 T cell receptor beta chains were sequenced from one sample in a study of shared clonotypes between healthy human individuals. Cells designated naive CD8 were CD45RO-negative and were positively selected for CCR7, with terminally differentiated effector memory CD45RA+ cells excluded. Data came from immunoSEQ multiplex PCR; TCRdb stores just in-frame clones and leaves some out. The sample holds about 800,000 clones, 90% to 97% seen once. Specimen: naive CD8+ T cells sorted from blood. The receptor source for this set is a man aged 25 to 40 in good health.

V usage is TRBV4-1 and J usage is TRBJ2-5; D is uncertain. CDR3 length: 14 amino acids. Germline CDR1 reads MGHRA; CDR2 reads YSYEKL. V was trimmed by 1 base and J by 3 bases, leaving 9 bases between them. For the CDR3, the DNA is TGCGCCAGCAGCCAAGTCCCAGAAAAAGAGACCCAGTACTTC. The encoded protein is CASSQVPEKETQYF.

This chain links TRBV9 with TRBJ2-7, with D possibly TRBD1 on 6 matching bases. The V end was cut by 0 bases, the J end by 0 bases, with 10 bases between. The CDR3 spans 15 residues. Per the germline V gene, CDR1 is SGDLS and CDR2 is YYNGEE. The CDR3 bases are TGTGCCAGCAGCGTAGGGACAGAGAGCTCCTACGAGCAGTACTTC. Protein sequence: CASSVGTESSYEQYF.

V usage is TRBV29-1 and J usage is TRBJ1-2, with 12 bases lining up with TRBD1. The CDR3 runs 14 residues. Losses at the gene ends were 6 bases for V and 3 bases for J; bases not matched to a gene: 5. Per germline, CDR1 SQVTM and CDR2 ANQGSEA. In DNA form, the CDR3 reads TGCAGCGTCGGGACAGGGGGCGCGGACTATGGCTACACCTTC. This codes for CSVGTGGADYGYTF.

In the case of this clone: The sample contains more than one DNA sequence encoding this CDR3. The V call is TRBV28, the J call TRBJ2-7; possible D gene TRBD2, 6 bases. The CDR3 is 13 amino acids. Trimming took off 4 bases at V and 3 bases at J, with 10 bases between the two ends. CDR1 MDHEN and CDR2 SYDVKM come from the germline V gene. This CDR3 reads CASSSSGGYEQYF. The CDR3 bases are TGTGCCAGCAGTTCGTCCGGGGGCTACGAGCAGTACTTC.

This clone has a single count. The V and J genes are TRBV13 and TRBJ2-7; tentative D call: TRBD1 (5 bases). CDR3 length equals 14 residues. Germline V gene sequence: CDR1 PRHDT, CDR2 FYEKMQ (reference sequence). V was cut by 6 bases and J by 4 bases, with 16 bases left in between. The CDR3 DNA is TGTGCCAGCAGATTTAGCAGGGCCGGTTACGAGCAGTACTTC. Its protein product is CASRFSRAGYEQYF.

This chain joins TRBV7-3 and TRBJ2-2; TRBD2 matches 11 bases. The J segment lost 5 bases and the V segment lost 3 bases, leaving 2 bases of the junction unmatched. CDR3 length equals 15 residues. Germline lookup yields CDR1 SGHTA and CDR2 FQGTGA. CDR3 DNA: TGTGCCAGCAGCTTGGGACTAGCGGAGACCGGGGAGCTGTTTTTT. Translating gives CASSLGLAETGELFF. Together with reference TRBV7-3 and TRBJ2-2, the CDR3 gives the full variable domain: GAGVSQTPSNKVTEKGKYVELRCDPISGHTALYWYRQSLGQGPEFLIYFQGTGAADDSGLPNDRFFAVRPEGSVSTLKIQRTERGDSAVYLCASSLGLAETGELFFGEGSRLTVL.

The V call is TRBV7-9, the J call TRBJ1-3; D is possibly TRBD1 (6 bases). This CDR3 has 16 residues. The germline V gene has CDR1 SEHNR and CDR2 FQNEAQ (reference sequence). Trimming pared 3 bases from V and 0 bases from J, leaving 12 bases between. CDR3 protein: CASSFVGHSSGNTIYF. CDR3 DNA sequence: TGTGCCAGCAGCTTCGTGGGACACAGCTCTGGAAACACCATATATTTT.

The chain is built from TRBV10-3 and TRBJ1-1; 8 nucleotides match TRBD1. Germline assignment: CDR1 ENHRY and CDR2 SYGVKD. The CDR3 contains 13 residues. V lost 11 bases to trimming and J lost 4 bases; unmatched junction nucleotides: 9. The DNA of the CDR3 is TGTGCCGTCGAGTCAGGGGGCATCACTGAAGCTTTCTTT. It codes for CAVESGGITEAFF.